This T cell receptor beta chain was sequenced during a study of cytomegalovirus exposure and HLA in healthy donors. General study findings and limits: About 180 TCR beta chains were listed as cytomegalovirus-associated. Roughly even sequencing depth across donors was the assumption behind the presence/absence analyses. TCR sequences were mostly rare, though some public TCRs occurred in many donors. As was reported, the HLA-A and HLA-B alleles of most subjects were accurately predicted from TCR beta sequences.

PCR was performed using 60 Vbeta and 13 Jbeta primers. Libraries were prepared by immunoSEQ multiplex PCR; TCRdb keeps only in-frame clonotypes and omits some of them. Of over 110,000 clones listed, under 90% were seen once; the top ten hold less than 3%. This clone was counted a single time. As yet, its antigen is unknown. The V and J ends lost 2 bases and 7 bases respectively, with 10 bases between them. Germline-derived CDR1 and CDR2 are SGHRS and YFSETQ. This CDR3 is 13 amino acids long. Sequences were obtained from PBMCs. The chain recombines TRBV5-1 with TRBJ2-1; D possibly corresponds to TRBD2 (7 bases). This clonotype was sampled from a male donor in good health and CMV-seronegative. The CDR3 DNA reads as TGCGCCAGCAGCTTAGGGGGGGAAAATGAGCAGTTCTTC. It translates to CASSLGGENEQFF.